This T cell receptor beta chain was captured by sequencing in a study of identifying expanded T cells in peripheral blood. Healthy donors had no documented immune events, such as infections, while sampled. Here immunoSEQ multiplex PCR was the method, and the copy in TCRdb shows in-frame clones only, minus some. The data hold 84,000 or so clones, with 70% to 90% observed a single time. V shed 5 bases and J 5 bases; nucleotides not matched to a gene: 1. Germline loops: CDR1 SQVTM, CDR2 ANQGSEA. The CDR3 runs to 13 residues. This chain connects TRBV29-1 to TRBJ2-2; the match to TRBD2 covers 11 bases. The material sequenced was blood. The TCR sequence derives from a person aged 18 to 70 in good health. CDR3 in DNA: TGCAGCGTTCGGACTAGCGGGACCGGGGAGCTGTTTTTT. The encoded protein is CSVRTSGTGELFF.